This TCR beta chain originates from a study of blood T cell repertoires in COVID-19. On the study more broadly: COVID-19 samples, acute and convalescent, were from the United States, Italy and Spain.

Cohorts were based on clinical histories the participants reported. Cohort 3 recovery required two negative PCRs, clearance, or symptom resolution. In germline, CDR1 is SEHNR, CDR2 FQNEAQ (reference sequence). J gave up 7 bases and V 3 bases, and 4 bases lay outside the gene matches. CDR3 size: 15 residues. Authors' methods: Amplification from reference gene primers served as the basis for estimated nucleated cell counts. The assay was immunoSEQ multiplex PCR, and TCRdb's table has in-frame clones only and misses some. That table is the source of V, J and clone size, and D and trimming were worked out from the DNA. The table lists about 290,000 clones, roughly 90% of them singletons, with 1.5% to 2% in the top ten.

Sequencing was carried out using PBMCs or T cells enriched from blood (not recorded which). The chain has TRBV7-9 and TRBJ2-1; 12 bases align to TRBD2. The source of this sequence is a woman between 40 and 50 years old who had recovered from COVID-19. Written as DNA, the CDR3 is TGTGCCAGCAGCTTGACTAGCGGGAGTGGAAATGAGCAGTTCTTC. It is translated as CASSLTSGSGNEQFF.